A selection of T cell receptor beta chains follows, all from one sample in a study of blood T cell repertoires in COVID-19. The data were produced by immunoSEQ multiplex PCR, yet TCRdb's version contains in-frame clones alone and is incomplete. The table lists about 160,000 clones, roughly 80% of them singletons. The sample taken for sequencing was peripheral blood. Receptors were obtained from a man aged 65 to 79 with acute or convalescent COVID-19. Each CDR3 is given with its conserved first and last residue. A D gene is named only where the DNA matches it firmly. A clone size is listed for some rows: how often the clone was seen (once, few, many), or a class if it is expanded.

j_call	clone_size	d_call	v_call	cdr3_nt	cdr3_aa
TRBJ2-5	-	-	TRBV2	TGTGCCAGCACACGGGAGTCGAAGACCCAGTACTTC	CASTRESKTQYF
TRBJ1-2	-	-	TRBV3-1/TRBV3-2	TGTGCCAGCAGCCAAGTCACTGGTCCTTTGAATGGCTACACCTTC	CASSQVTGPLNGYTF
TRBJ2-3	-	-	TRBV5-1	TGCGCCAGCAGTATTACCGGGCAGGGGATTTTCCCAGATACGCAGTATTTT	CASSITGQGIFPDTQYF
TRBJ1-4	-	TRBD1	TRBV19	TGTGCCAGTAGTGGGACAGGGACTAATGAAAAACTGTTTTTT	CASSGTGTNEKLFF
TRBJ2-7	once	-	TRBV3-1/TRBV3-2	TGTGCCAGCAGCCAAGCGTCTAGCGCCTACTACGAGCAGTACTTC	CASSQASSAYYEQYF
TRBJ1-4	-	TRBD1	TRBV5-1	TGCGCCAGCAGGCCGGGACAGAGTTCGACTAATGAAAAACTGTTTTTT	CASRPGQSSTNEKLFF
TRBJ2-7	-	-	TRBV18	TGTGCCAGCTCACCACCGGCACAGGGCTACATGTACGAGCAGTACTTC	CASSPPAQGYMYEQYF
TRBJ2-1	once	TRBD2	TRBV11-2	TGTGCCAGCAGCTGGACTAGCGGTACCTACAATGAGCAGTTCTTC	CASSWTSGTYNEQFF
TRBJ1-5	-	-	TRBV30	TGTGCCTGGAGGGGGGGACCGAATCAGCCCCAGCATTTT	CAWRGGPNQPQHF
TRBJ1-1	once	-	TRBV19	TGTGCCAGTACCCCGCGGGGTGTGAGGAACACTGAAGCTTTCTTT	CASTPRGVRNTEAFF
TRBJ2-1	-	TRBD2	TRBV24-1	TGTGCCACCAGTGAAACCCCGAATACTAGCGGGAGTGGCAATGAGCAGTTCTTC	CATSETPNTSGSGNEQFF
TRBJ1-2	-	-	TRBV28	TGTGCCAGCATTAAGTGGGGGCAAGCTGGCTACACCTTC	CASIKWGQAGYTF
TRBJ2-5	-	TRBD1	TRBV24-1	TGTGCCACCAGTGATCACAGGGGGTTCAGTGAGACCCAGTACTTC	CATSDHRGFSETQYF
TRBJ2-5	-	-	TRBV9	TGTGCCAGCAGCCCATCCCCGGGGAAAGGAGAGACCCAGTACTTC	CASSPSPGKGETQYF
TRBJ2-7	few	TRBD2	TRBV10-2	TGCGCCAGCAGTGAACTAGCGGGGACTTACGAGCAGTACTTC	CASSELAGTYEQYF
TRBJ2-3	-	TRBD2	TRBV11-2	TGTGCCAGCAGAGATCAACGACGGACTAGCGGGAGCGCAGATACGCAGTATTTT	CASRDQRRTSGSADTQYF
TRBJ1-5	-	-	TRBV6-5	TGTGCCCACGGAGGAGGCAATCAGCCCCAGCATTTT	CAHGGGNQPQHF
TRBJ1-5	-	-	TRBV5-8	TGTGCCAGCAGCTTCGGGGGGGCTGGCCAGCCCCAGCATTTT	CASSFGGAGQPQHF
TRBJ2-2	-	TRBD2	TRBV2	TGTGCCAGCAGGGAGGGACTAGCGGGAGGGAGGGGCACCGGGGAGCTGTTTTTT	CASREGLAGGRGTGELFF
TRBJ1-6	-	-	TRBV19	TGTGCCAGTAAGGACAGCTTGGGGATATCAGGTTCACCCCTCCACTTT	CASKDSLGISGSPLHF
TRBJ2-5	-	-	TRBV6-5	TGTGCCAGCAGCCAACCCGACAGGCGAGAGACCCAGTACTTC	CASSQPDRRETQYF
TRBJ1-1	-	-	TRBV9	TGTGCCAGCATACCCATGGGGGGAGGCACTGAAGCTTTCTTT	CASIPMGGGTEAFF
TRBJ1-4	-	TRBD1	TRBV11-1	TGTGCCAGCAGCTGGGACAGGACTAATGAAAAACTGTTTTTT	CASSWDRTNEKLFF
TRBJ1-5	few	-	TRBV15	TGTGCCACCAGCAGAGGACAGGGCAATCAGCCCCAGCATTTT	CATSRGQGNQPQHF
TRBJ2-5	-	-	TRBV7-9	TGTGCCAGCAGCTTTCTCGAGACACAAGAGACCCAGTACTTC	CASSFLETQETQYF
TRBJ1-2	-	TRBD1	TRBV5-1	TGCGCCAGCAGCCGCGACAGGGTGCTTGGCTACACCTTC	CASSRDRVLGYTF
TRBJ1-5	-	TRBD1	TRBV4-2	TGTGCCAGCAGCCAAGGGGGACAGTTTTATAGCAATCAGCCCCAGCATTTT	CASSQGGQFYSNQPQHF
TRBJ2-2	-	-	TRBV24-1	TGTGCCACCAGTGATATAGACGGGGGAGGTGGCACCGGGGAGCTGTTTTTT	CATSDIDGGGGTGELFF
TRBJ2-2	once	-	TRBV4-2	TGTGCCAGCAGCCAAGAGGGGCTAGGGCTTATCGGGGAGCTGTTTTTT	CASSQEGLGLIGELFF